This entry concerns a single T cell receptor beta chain. V was pared by 6 bases and J by 4 bases, with 13 bases between. The CDR3 sequence is 14 residues long. Germline CDR1 MNHEY, CDR2 SVGAGI. The data were taken from a study of blood T cell repertoires in COVID-19. Study details: The United States, Italy and Spain supplied acute and convalescent COVID-19 samples. The cDNA or gDNA used as material had been derived from T cells, B-cell-depleted T cells, or PBMCs.

In the source study's methods: Amplification of reference gene primers was used by the study to estimate nucleated cell counts. Profiling relied on immunoSEQ multiplex PCR, and the TCRdb table lists in-frame clones only, not all of them. Clone size and V and J calls were adopted from that table, with D and trimming inferred from the DNA. The top ten clones hold 3% to 4% of a sample with under 150,000 clones, roughly nine tenths of them seen once. V is TRBV6-5 and J is TRBJ1-3, with D unresolved. The TCR originated in a man aged 50 or older with active COVID-19. Material: peripheral blood. CDR3 bases: TGTGCCAGCAGCGACAACGCCTCGGGAAACACCATATATTTT. This codes for CASSDNASGNTIYF.